This T cell receptor (beta chain) came from a study of cytomegalovirus exposure and HLA in healthy donors. The trim removed 6 bases at V and 5 bases at J, leaving 12 bases unmatched. This CDR3 is 15 amino acids long. Germline V CDR1 and CDR2: MDHEN, SYDVKM. PCR amplification relied on 60 Vbeta primers (plus 13 Jbeta primers). The repertoire was sequenced with immunoSEQ multiplex PCR; TCRdb's copy has only in-frame clones and lacks some. The table has under 200,000 clones, about 73% seen once. The clonotype comes from a woman between 40 and 55 years old in good health and CMV-seronegative. Sequenced material: PBMCs. The chain links TRBV28 to TRBJ2-5, with 7 nucleotides matching TRBD2. DNA for the CDR3: TGTGCCAGCAGATCCGCCGGGGGGTTACGGGAGACCCAGTACTTC. Protein sequence: CASRSAGGLRETQYF.